This TCR beta chain came from a study of T cells after yellow fever vaccination. Study at large: In the case of low-cell-number fractions, SMART-Seq v4 Ultra Low Input was used for preparation. Study-wide findings and caveats: Clones from primary vaccination mostly reappeared after the booster (about 97% CD4, approximately 86% CD8). CD4 and CD8 compartments shared a small share of clonotypes, likely from convergent recombination.

It was through 5'RACE template switching that TCR cDNA was made, with a universal primer site and UMIs added. TCRdb passed the 5' RACE reads through MiXCR, listing each CDR3 protein once. The sample contains some 350,000 distinct CDR3 sequences, around 4.1% of which appear only once. The germline V gene has CDR1 LGHDT and CDR2 YNNKEL (reference sequence). CDR3 size: 13 residues. The V end was cut by 2 bases, the J end by 2 bases, with 4 bases between. This clonotype was recorded at least ten times. Antigen unknown. This sequence joins TRBV3-1 and TRBJ1-5; D remains unclear. The source of this sequence is a man younger than 35 who received the YFV17D yellow fever vaccine. Sequenced material: PBMCs, taken 5 days after the yellow fever booster vaccination. Here the CDR3 DNA reads TGTGCCAGCAGCCAAACAGGCAATCAGCCCCAGCATTTT. It encodes CASSQTGNQPQHF.